The 11 T cell receptor beta chains presented below share a single source sample, sequenced in a study of T cell responses to AZD1222 COVID-19 vaccine. Data came from immunoSEQ multiplex PCR; TCRdb stores just in-frame clones and leaves some out. The table lists 100,000 to 150,000 clones, over 85% of them singletons. The sequences come from peripheral blood, collected on day 0 of AZD1222 vaccination. Receptors originate from an adult in good health.

The V call is TRBV6-5, the J call TRBJ2-7, with D possibly TRBD1 on 6 matching bases. Per germline, CDR1 MNHEY and CDR2 SVGAGI. This CDR3 comprises 14 residues. V lost 0 bases and J 7 bases, leaving 13 bases between the germline ends. The CDR3 is CASSYSYRAAEQYF. DNA of the CDR3: TGTGCCAGCAGTTACTCCTACAGGGCGGCAGAGCAGTACTTC.

CDR3 in DNA: TGTGCCTGGGATATCGGCTCCTCCGACAGGGACGGCTACACCTTC. Its translation is CAWDIGSSDRDGYTF. This chain uses TRBV30 with TRBJ1-2, with TRBD1 matching 7 bases. This CDR3 comprises 15 residues. J gave up 8 bases and V 5 bases, and 17 bases lay outside the gene matches. CDR1 and CDR2 (germline): GTSNPN, SVGIG (reference sequence).

The rearrangement links TRBV5-1 to TRBJ1-3; D may be TRBD1 (5 bases). The germline V gene encodes CDR1 SGHRS and CDR2 YFSETQ. The CDR3 totals 13 residues. The V gene lost 5 bases and the J gene lost 8 bases, with 14 bases spanning the gap. This chain's CDR3 is CASRRDSGDTIYF. In DNA, the CDR3 is TGCGCCAGCAGACGGGACTCGGGGGACACCATATATTTT.

DNA for the CDR3: TGTGCCAGCAGTGAATTTAGCCGGGAACAATCCGGGACCCAGTACTTC. Amino acids: CASSEFSREQSGTQYF. This sequence joins TRBV25-1 and TRBJ2-5, with a tentative D call TRBD2 (5 bases). Germline V gene data show CDR1 as MGHDK and CDR2 as SYGVNS. V lost 1 base, J lost 7 bases, and 19 bases lay in between. The CDR3 runs to 16 residues.

The chain links TRBV9 to TRBJ2-1; tentative D call: TRBD2 (6 bases). Germline V gives CDR1 SGDLS, CDR2 YYNGEE. The CDR3 is 15 residues long. The germline V and J ends were trimmed by 3 bases and 10 bases, with 20 bases remaining between them. The CDR3 nucleotides read TGTGCCAGCAGCGCCCCGCCCCCCAGCGGGCTCGAGCAGTTCTTC. It codes for CASSAPPPSGLEQFF.

The V and J genes are TRBV13 and TRBJ1-2; D gene ambiguous. CDR3 length: 15 amino acids. Germline-derived CDR1 and CDR2 are PRHDT and FYEKMQ (reference sequence). Trimming pared 7 bases from V and 1 base from J, leaving 16 bases between. This chain's CDR3 is CASMTSGFFNYGYTF. In nucleotides, the CDR3 is TGTGCCAGCATGACTTCCGGTTTCTTTAACTATGGCTACACCTTC.

This chain joins TRBV18 and TRBJ2-3; possible D gene TRBD1, 6 bases. Germline-derived CDR1 and CDR2 are KGHSH and LQKENI. The CDR3 spans 14 residues. Trimming took off 8 bases at V and 1 base at J, with 13 bases between the two ends. The CDR3 DNA follows: TGTGCCAGCAAACGAGGGGGAGGCACAGATACGCAGTATTTT. It codes for CASKRGGGTDTQYF.

V and J are TRBV6-2 or TRBV6-3 and TRBJ1-6; D remains ambiguous. There are 13 residues in the CDR3. Trimming took off 4 bases at V and 7 bases at J, with 8 bases between the two ends. Germline loops: CDR1 MNHEY, CDR2 SVGEGT. CDR3 amino acids: CASSLTANSPLHF. The CDR3 DNA follows: TGTGCCAGCAGTTTGACCGCGAATTCACCCCTCCACTTT.

The V call is TRBV27, the J call TRBJ1-2; weak D call: TRBD1 (6 bases). The V gene lost 5 bases and the J gene lost 5 bases, with 12 bases spanning the gap. Germline loops: CDR1 MNHEY, CDR2 SMNVEV (reference sequence). The CDR3 spans 13 residues. In nucleotides, the CDR3 is TGTGCCAGCAGTCCGGACAGAAAGTATGGCTACACCTTC. It specifies CASSPDRKYGYTF.

The rearrangement uses TRBV3-1 (or the pseudogene TRBV3-2) and TRBJ2-7, with a tentative D call TRBD1 (6 bases). This CDR3 has 14 residues. From germline, CDR1 is LGHDT and CDR2 YNNKEL (reference sequence). V shed 8 bases and J shed 5 bases, with 19 bases lying between them. CDR3 DNA: TGTGCCAGCGCCAATCTGGGACAACCGCACGAGCAGTACTTC. It encodes CASANLGQPHEQYF.

This rearrangement joins TRBV28 to TRBJ1-3, with D hard to call. V was shortened by 3 bases and J by 1 base, with 7 bases between the two germline ends. The germline V gene has CDR1 MDHEN and CDR2 SYDVKM. The CDR3 consists of 14 residues. The CDR3 sequence is CASSFSESGNTIYF. For the CDR3, the DNA is TGTGCCAGCAGTTTTTCCGAGTCTGGAAACACCATATATTTT.